What follows are 8 T cell receptor beta chains derived from one specimen sequenced in a study of blood T cell repertoires in COVID-19. Using immunoSEQ multiplex PCR, the repertoire was profiled, and TCRdb retains in-frame clones only, with some absent. The data contain 70,000 to 90,000 clones, approximately 90% of them singletons. Source material: PBMCs or T cells enriched from blood (not recorded which). The receptor set was obtained from a woman aged 45 to 65 with acute COVID-19.

The V and J genes are TRBV27 and TRBJ2-3; D is possibly TRBD2 (5 bases). This CDR3 is 15 amino acids long. Germline values: CDR1 MNHEY, CDR2 SMNVEV (reference sequence). The ends were cut back, 5 bases at V and 1 base at J, with 13 bases in the middle. The CDR3 region is CASSGGLSGTDTQYF. CDR3 DNA sequence: TGTGCCAGCAGTGGAGGTTTGAGCGGCACAGATACGCAGTATTTT.

CDR3 region: CASSEQGRPLHF. The CDR3 nucleotides are TGTGCCAGCAGTGAACAGGGGCGACCCCTCCACTTT. The chain has TRBV2 and TRBJ1-6; tentative D call: TRBD1 (6 bases). Germline CDR1 and CDR2: SNHLY and FYNNEI. Between the trimmed V and J ends, which lost 2 bases and 12 bases, there was a span of 8 bases. The CDR3 is 12 residues long.

V usage is TRBV5-1 and J usage is TRBJ1-1; maybe TRBD1 (6 bases). Trimming took 2 bases from V and 5 from J, leaving 25 bases between them. Per germline, CDR1 SGHRS and CDR2 YFSETQ. The CDR3 spans 18 residues. CDR3 nucleotide sequence: TGCGCCAGCAGCTTATTCCCCGGGACACCTCGGAGTGAGACTGAAGCTTTCTTT. Its protein product is CASSLFPGTPRSETEAFF.

CDR3 DNA: TGTGCCAGCAGCGTAGATACAGACACTGAAGCTTTCTTT. Protein product: CASSVDTDTEAFF. The chain is built from TRBV9 and TRBJ1-1; D is ambiguous. Germline V gene lookup returns CDR1 SGDLS and CDR2 YYNGEE. V shed 0 bases and J shed 3 bases, with 6 bases lying between them. CDR3 size: 13 residues.

The V and J genes are TRBV25-1 and TRBJ2-3, with 8 bases aligning to TRBD1. Germline V lookup: CDR1 MGHDK, CDR2 SYGVNS. There are 15 residues in the CDR3. The V segment lost 7 bases and the J segment 1 base; nucleotides outside the gene matches: 7. The CDR3 is CASKQGVWGTDTQYF. DNA for the CDR3: TGTGCCAGCAAACAGGGGGTATGGGGCACAGATACGCAGTATTTT.

V and J are TRBV28 and TRBJ1-1, with 10 bases identical to TRBD1. This CDR3 region has 15 residues. V trimming: 4 bases; J trimming: 1 base; junction bases outside the gene matches: 3. CDR1 is MDHEN and CDR2 is SYDVKM in the germline V gene. DNA of the CDR3: TGTGCCAGCAGTTCGGGACAGGGGACGAACACTGAAGCTTTCTTT. Translated: CASSSGQGTNTEAFF.

The chain combines TRBV29-1 with TRBJ2-3, with TRBD2 as a possible D gene (5 bases). Trimming stripped 4 bases from V and 2 bases from J, with 16 bases between. CDR1 is SQVTM and CDR2 is ANQGSEA in the germline V gene. The CDR3 is 15 amino acids. The CDR3, as DNA: TGCAGCGTTGGTGGCTCGAGCGGAGACACAGATACGCAGTATTTT. Translation gives CSVGGSSGDTDTQYF.

The chain recombines TRBV7-2 with TRBJ1-1, with 7 bases aligning to TRBD1. Trimming removed 3 bases from V and 4 bases from J; junction bases left unmatched: 8. The CDR3 runs 15 residues. Germline V CDR1 and CDR2: SGHTA, FQGNSA. The CDR3 DNA reads TGTGCCAGCAGCTTTGGTCCGACAGGGATCACTGAAGCTTTCTTT. Its translation: CASSFGPTGITEAFF.